The clone carrying this T cell receptor beta chain has a handful of counts. The source of the sample is a study of long-term antiretroviral therapy in people with HIV. V was pared by 3 bases and J by 11 bases, with 19 bases between. In germline, CDR1 is SEHNR, CDR2 FQNEAQ (reference sequence). CDR3 length: 14 amino acids. Run at survey level, the immunoSEQ assay was version v3.0. The assay was immunoSEQ multiplex PCR, and TCRdb's table has in-frame clones only and misses some. The table includes roughly 30,000 clones, around 80% detected once. The clonotype comes from a young man with HIV. Specimen: unsorted PBMCs, collected 2.7 to 2.9 years after starting antiretroviral therapy. V usage is TRBV7-9 and J usage is TRBJ1-1; D remains unclear. CDR3 in DNA: TGTGCCAGCAGCTTGGACGGATATACCTCGGTGGCTTTCTTT. It translates to CASSLDGYTSVAFF.